Listed below are T cell receptor beta chains from one sample, sequenced in a study of cytomegalovirus exposure and HLA in healthy donors. TCRdb keeps only in-frame clones here, not all; method: immunoSEQ multiplex PCR. The table lists about 180,000 clones, around four fifths of them singletons. Input material: PBMCs. Receptors originate from a woman aged 60 to 75 in good health and CMV-seropositive. The CDR3 runs from the conserved cysteine through the conserved F or W. D genes are given only for firm matches. Only some rows state a clone size, as once, few, many or a class for expanded clones.

>TRBV6-1|NA|NA|TRBJ1-4
CASIRPGSDEKLFF
TGTGCCAGCATCCGACCCGGAAGCGACGAAAAACTGTTTTTT
>TRBV6-5|NA|NA|TRBJ1-1
CASSASGNLGAFF
TGTGCCAGCAGCGCCAGCGGGAACCTGGGAGCTTTCTTT
>TRBV11-2|NA|NA|TRBJ2-2
CASSRSRGGRRTGELFF
TGTGCCAGCAGCCGCTCTCGAGGCGGAAGGCGGACCGGGGAGCTGTTTTTT
>TRBV18|NA|NA|TRBJ1-5
CASSPFQGSDQPQHF
TGTGCCAGCTCACCTTTTCAGGGATCCGATCAGCCCCAGCATTTT
>TRBV28|once|NA|TRBJ2-1
CASSFKGNEQFF
TGTGCCAGCAGTTTCAAGGGGAATGAGCAGTTCTTC
>TRBV15|NA|NA|TRBJ2-1
CATSRERQYNEQFF
TGTGCCACCAGCAGAGAGCGGCAGTACAATGAGCAGTTCTTC
>TRBV7-9|NA|TRBD2|TRBJ2-4
CASSPRLAGVGGNIQYF
TGTGCCAGCAGCCCCCGACTAGCGGGGGTCGGGGGAAACATTCAGTACTTC
>TRBV6-6|few|NA|TRBJ2-7
CASSFQGYEQYF
TGTGCCAGCAGTTTTCAGGGCTACGAGCAGTACTTC
>TRBV21-1|NA|NA|TRBJ1-5
CASSNGFSNQPQHF
TGTGCCAGCAGCAACGGGTTTAGCAATCAGCCCCAGCATTTT
>TRBV9|NA|TRBD2|TRBJ2-1
CASSVGLAEDSYNEQFF
TGTGCCAGCAGCGTAGGACTAGCGGAGGACTCCTACAATGAGCAGTTCTTC
>TRBV5-1|NA|TRBD1|TRBJ1-5
CASSPRQGGQPQHF
TGCGCCAGCAGCCCGAGACAGGGGGGACAGCCCCAGCATTTT
>TRBV5-6|NA|NA|TRBJ2-5
CASSLVGDQETQYF
TGTGCCAGCAGCTTGGTAGGGGACCAAGAGACCCAGTACTTC
>TRBV5-1|NA|TRBD2|TRBJ2-1
CASSPPGLTTRWFF
TGCGCCAGCAGCCCACCGGGACTAACGACAAGATGGTTCTTC
>TRBV4-2|NA|TRBD1|TRBJ1-4
CASSQETPGQGVDATNEKLFF
TGTGCCAGCAGCCAAGAAACCCCGGGACAGGGGGTAGATGCAACTAATGAAAAACTGTTTTTT
>TRBV7-9|NA|TRBD2|TRBJ2-5
CASSSRIGTSGQETQYF
TGTGCCAGCAGCTCACGAATCGGGACTAGCGGACAAGAGACCCAGTACTTC
>TRBV28|NA|NA|TRBJ1-3
CASPSPRAGNTIYF
TGTGCCAGCCCTTCCCCCAGGGCGGGAAACACCATATATTTT
>TRBV27|NA|NA|TRBJ1-2
CASSSAEGWGSYGYTF
TGTGCCAGCAGTTCAGCGGAGGGCTGGGGGAGCTATGGCTACACCTTC
>TRBV7-9|once|NA|TRBJ1-1
CATNGGTEAFF
TGTGCCACGAACGGAGGGACTGAAGCTTTCTTT
>TRBV4-3|NA|NA|TRBJ2-7
CASSQVPAGSIEQYF
TGCGCCAGCAGCCAAGTACCCGCAGGGTCCATCGAGCAGTACTTC
>TRBV4-1|NA|TRBD1|TRBJ1-5
CASSQNQGGNQPQHF
TGCGCCAGCAGCCAAAATCAGGGGGGTAATCAGCCCCAGCATTTT
>TRBV5-1|NA|NA|TRBJ1-2
CASSWEGSANYGYTF
TGCGCCAGCAGCTGGGAGGGATCAGCTAACTATGGCTACACCTTC
>TRBV9|NA|NA|TRBJ2-5
CASSVDQGIETQYF
TGTGCCAGCAGCGTAGATCAGGGGATAGAGACCCAGTACTTC
>TRBV18|NA|TRBD1|TRBJ1-5
CASSPGQAQEPQHF
TGTGCCAGCTCACCCGGACAGGCTCAAGAGCCCCAGCATTTT
>TRBV6-1|NA|NA|TRBJ1-5
CASRGVGAVQPQHF
TGTGCCAGCAGGGGAGTGGGGGCCGTTCAGCCCCAGCATTTT
>TRBV4-1|NA|TRBD1|TRBJ2-1
CASSQEWDRPYNEQFF
TGCGCCAGCAGCCAAGAATGGGACAGACCCTACAATGAGCAGTTCTTC
>TRBV5-1|NA|NA|TRBJ2-2
CASRIRSNTGELFF
TGCGCCAGCAGAATCAGGTCGAACACCGGGGAGCTGTTTTTT
>TRBV5-1|NA|NA|TRBJ1-1
CASSLTVMNTEAFF
TGCGCCAGCAGCTTGACGGTCATGAACACTGAAGCTTTCTTT
>TRBV5-4|few|TRBD1|TRBJ2-5
CASSPRTGDETQYF
TGTGCCAGCAGCCCCCGGACAGGGGACGAGACCCAGTACTTC
>TRBV2|once|NA|TRBJ1-2
CASSEHQGSYGYTF
TGTGCCAGCAGTGAACACCAGGGGTCCTATGGCTACACCTTC
>TRBV29-1|once|TRBD1|TRBJ1-4
CSVTIAGGREKLFF
TGCAGCGTGACCATTGCAGGGGGCCGGGAAAAACTGTTTTTT
>TRBV6-5|NA|TRBD1|TRBJ2-1
CVSSLGQGVHNEQFF
TGTGTCAGCAGTCTCGGACAGGGGGTTCACAATGAGCAGTTCTTC
>TRBV30|NA|NA|TRBJ2-7
CAWRRQVTEQYF
TGTGCCTGGAGAAGACAGGTTACCGAGCAGTACTTC
>TRBV9|NA|NA|TRBJ1-1
CASSVRGDTEAFF
TGTGCCAGCAGCGTCCGGGGAGACACTGAAGCTTTCTTT
>TRBV21-1|NA|NA|TRBJ1-1
CASIKSGTGRGAMNTEAFF
TGTGCCAGCATAAAATCTGGGACAGGGAGGGGCGCGATGAACACTGAAGCTTTCTTT
>TRBV5-1|NA|NA|TRBJ1-1
CASSAQDWTEAFF
TGCGCCAGCAGCGCCCAGGATTGGACTGAAGCTTTCTTT
>TRBV5-4|NA|TRBD1|TRBJ1-6
CASSLDRDYSPLHF
TGTGCCAGCAGCCTGGACAGGGATTATTCACCCCTCCACTTT
>TRBV27|NA|TRBD2|TRBJ2-3
CASSPLLLAGGPASTDTQYF
TGTGCCAGCAGTCCCCTCTTGTTAGCGGGGGGGCCGGCCAGCACAGATACGCAGTATTTT
>TRBV4-1|NA|TRBD2|TRBJ2-1
CASNRQRDGGNEQFF
TGCGCCAGCAACCGCCAGCGGGACGGGGGCAATGAGCAGTTCTTC